This TCR beta chain was captured in a study of long-term antiretroviral therapy in people with HIV. Study observations and caveats: Pre-ART expanded TRB clones stayed dominant throughout, though often decreasing after ART. HIV repertoires showed narrower CDR3 length ranges than controls.

None of the participants with HIV were treated outside the United States. As concerns this clone: Antigen unknown.

The V gene end was trimmed by 6 bases and the J gene end by 0 bases; junction bases not matched to a gene: 10. Germline-derived CDR1 and CDR2 are ENHRY and SYGVKD. This CDR3 spans 17 amino acids. This was the immunoSEQ v3.0 assay at survey level. Clones were sequenced by immunoSEQ multiplex PCR, and TCRdb holds only the in-frame ones, with some missing. The sample lists more than 30,000 clones; roughly 83% were seen once. This chain joins TRBV10-3 and TRBJ2-2, with 7 bases fitting TRBD1. This sample comprised unsorted PBMCs, obtained 1.9 years after starting antiretroviral therapy. The TCR originated in a young man with HIV. DNA of the CDR3: TGTGCCATCAGCCCGAGACAGGGTCCGGCGAACACCGGGGAGCTGTTTTTT. Translating it yields CAISPRQGPANTGELFF.